This passage covers 11 T cell receptor beta chains from one sample sequenced in a study of CD4 T cells in relation to SARS-CoV-2 and coronaviruses. Their recognized antigens are unknown. Libraries were prepared by immunoSEQ multiplex PCR; TCRdb keeps only in-frame clonotypes and omits some of them. The profile shows more than 35,000 clones, around four fifths of them singletons. The material sequenced was memory CD4+ T cells from PBMCs, cultured in vitro. The receptors originated from an adult with COVID-19.

The gene calls are TRBV14 and TRBJ1-3; D not resolved. Germline V lookup: CDR1 SGHDN, CDR2 FVKESK. This CDR3 spans 15 amino acids. Trimming took off 1 base at V and 0 bases at J, with 7 bases between the two ends. CDR3 coding DNA: TGTGCCAGCAGCCAAGCCCCTCCCTCTGGAAACACCATATATTTT. Encoded protein: CASSQAPPSGNTIYF.

The chain carries TRBV10-3 and TRBJ1-1; the D is unclear. CDR3 size: 14 residues. Germline values: CDR1 ENHRY, CDR2 SYGVKD. With 5 bases removed from V and 6 bases from J, the gap between germline ends came to 16 bases. The CDR3 nucleotides are TGTGCCATCAGTTTCTCCGGGCTACAACCTGAAGCTTTCTTT. It yields the protein CAISFSGLQPEAFF.

This sequence joins TRBV10-3 and TRBJ2-3; D may match TRBD1 or TRBD2 (5 bases each). V lost 6 bases and J 4 bases, leaving 14 bases between the germline ends. Germline CDR1 and CDR2: ENHRY and SYGVKD. The CDR3 extends over 14 amino acids. CDR3: CAIRAQGESDTQYF. CDR3 nucleotides: TGTGCCATCAGGGCTCAGGGAGAGTCAGATACGCAGTATTTT.

The V call is TRBV5-1, the J call TRBJ1-1; weak D call: TRBD1 (6 bases). CDR1 SGHRS and CDR2 YFSETQ come from the germline V gene. V lost 0 bases, J lost 2 bases, and 14 bases lay in between. The CDR3 covers 16 residues. The CDR3 loop is CASSLGPTGANTEAFF. The CDR3 DNA is TGCGCCAGCAGCTTGGGTCCTACGGGGGCAAACACTGAAGCTTTCTTT.

This clone occurred a few times. CDR3 sequence reads: CASSQDPLAFNEQFF. The CDR3 DNA sequence: TGTGCCAGCAGCCAAGACCCCCTAGCGTTCAATGAGCAGTTCTTC. The chain combines TRBV3-1 (or the pseudogene TRBV3-2) with TRBJ2-1; a possible D gene is TRBD2 (6 bases). CDR3 length equals 15 residues. Germline V gives CDR1 LGHDT, CDR2 YNNKEL (reference sequence). The V end was cut by 0 bases, the J end by 6 bases, with 12 bases between.

V is TRBV3-1 (or the pseudogene TRBV3-2) and J is TRBJ2-5; D is perhaps TRBD2 (6 bases). The germline CDR1 and CDR2 sequences are LGHDT and YNNKEL (reference sequence). There are 13 residues in the CDR3. The V gene lost 1 base and the J gene lost 3 bases, with 6 bases spanning the gap. The CDR3 loop is CASSQGGEETQYF. Here the CDR3 DNA reads TGTGCCAGCAGCCAAGGGGGGGAAGAGACCCAGTACTTC.

The gene calls are TRBV19 and TRBJ2-3, with D possibly matching TRBD2 (6 bases). V was cut by 3 bases and J by 2 bases, with 15 bases left in between. This CDR3 region has 16 residues. Per the germline V gene, CDR1 is LNHDA and CDR2 is SQIVND (reference sequence). The CDR3, as DNA: TGTGCCAGTAGTATCCCCGGGACTCCTCTCACAGATACGCAGTATTTT. It specifies CASSIPGTPLTDTQYF.

The count of this clone is one. The chain joins TRBV10-3 to TRBJ2-3; possibly TRBD1 for D (6 bases). The CDR3 has 13 residues. CDR1 is ENHRY, CDR2 SYGVKD, per germline. The V end was cut by 10 bases, the J end by 0 bases, with 11 bases between. CDR3 sequence reads: CATRTASTDTQYF. The CDR3 DNA follows: TGTGCCACCAGGACAGCAAGCACAGATACGCAGTATTTT.

This clone was counted a single time. This chain uses TRBV30 with TRBJ2-7; 12 bases match TRBD1. Germline V gene sequence: CDR1 GTSNPN, CDR2 SVGIG (reference sequence). V gave up 5 bases and J gave up 9 bases; unmatched junction bases: 11. The CDR3 consists of 14 residues. This CDR3 reads CAWDGTGGQGGQYF. DNA for the CDR3: TGTGCCTGGGACGGGACAGGGGGCCAGGGGGGGCAGTACTTC.

This clone was detected only a few times. This chain joins TRBV7-2 and TRBJ2-6, with D possibly matching TRBD2 (5 bases). V gave up 5 bases and J gave up 2 bases, with 13 bases separating them. CDR3 size: 16 residues. CDR1 and CDR2 from the germline V gene are SGHTA and FQGNSA. As DNA, the CDR3 is TGTGCCAGCAGCAAATCGACGGGAACTGGGGCCAACGTCCTGACTTTC. Protein sequence: CASSKSTGTGANVLTF.

The chain recombines TRBV7-2 with TRBJ2-5; D is undetermined. Trimming pared 1 base from V and 7 bases from J, leaving 10 bases between. CDR1 and CDR2 (germline): SGHTA, FQGNSA. CDR3 length: 13 amino acids. The CDR3 reads CASSLDGVGTQYF. The CDR3 nucleotides are TGTGCCAGCAGCTTAGATGGTGTGGGGACCCAGTACTTC.